This T cell receptor beta chain comes out of a study of blood T cell repertoires in COVID-19. Across the study: Researchers got acute and convalescent COVID-19 samples from the United States, Italy and Spain. T cells, B-cell-depleted T cells, or PBMCs provided the cDNA or gDNA that served as material.

Germline lookup yields CDR1 MDHEN and CDR2 SYDVKM. The V and J ends lost 3 bases and 4 bases, in that order; junction bases with no gene match: 4. This CDR3 is 14 amino acids long. Sequencing was performed with immunoSEQ multiplex PCR; in TCRdb, only in-frame clones are kept and a portion is missing. The repertoire consists of approximately 230,000 clones, with approximately 91% occurring once and the leading ten covering about 2.1%. The sequence derives from a woman aged 35 to 49 who had recovered from COVID-19. Material: peripheral blood. The V gene is TRBV28, the J gene TRBJ2-7; 9 bases agree with TRBD2. The CDR3 DNA sequence: TGTGCCAGCAGTTTGGTAGCGGGAGAGTACGAGCAGTACTTC. Translating it yields CASSLVAGEYEQYF.